This is a list of T cell receptor beta chains from one sample in a study of OX40 agonist ivuxolimab in advanced cancers. The repertoire was sequenced with immunoSEQ multiplex PCR; TCRdb's copy has only in-frame clones and lacks some. The table has fewer than 70,000 clones, 75% to 95% seen once. Specimen: CD4+ or CD8+ T cells sorted from blood, collected in a trial of the OX40 agonist ivuxolimab. Receptors were obtained from an adult with an advanced solid tumor such as melanoma, head and neck, liver or kidney cancer. Both conserved end residues are part of each CDR3. The order of the fields is V gene, D gene, clone size, J gene, CDR3 protein, CDR3 DNA. The D gene is left open where the match is weak. Rows may omit the clone size; those that give it use once, few, many or a size class.

TRBV4-1,TRBD1,NA,TRBJ1-1,CASSPLGQGGMNTEAFF,TGCGCCAGCAGCCCCTTAGGACAGGGGGGAATGAACACTGAAGCTTTCTTT
TRBV14,TRBD1,NA,TRBJ2-1,CASSQGTGTGYYNEQFF,TGTGCCAGCAGCCAAGGTACCGGGACAGGATACTACAATGAGCAGTTCTTC
TRBV9,TRBD1,NA,TRBJ2-5,CASSLRTGGLETQYF,TGTGCCAGCAGCCTCAGGACAGGGGGCCTGGAGACCCAGTACTTC
TRBV2,NA,NA,TRBJ1-5,CASNSRGNQPQHF,TGTGCCAGCAACTCGAGGGGGAATCAGCCCCAGCATTTT
TRBV14,NA,NA,TRBJ1-1,CASSRNGNTEAFF,TGTGCCAGCAGCCGAAACGGGAACACTGAAGCTTTCTTT
TRBV7-9,TRBD2,NA,TRBJ2-1,CASSLAQWREGNEQFF,TGTGCCAGCAGCTTAGCGCAGTGGCGGGAGGGCAATGAGCAGTTCTTC
TRBV25-1,NA,NA,TRBJ2-1,CASSSISSYNEQFF,TGTGCCAGCAGTTCGATTAGCTCCTACAATGAGCAGTTCTTC
TRBV6-6,TRBD1,NA,TRBJ2-1,CASSYLGQGNFNEQFF,TGTGCCAGCAGTTACCTGGGACAGGGCAATTTCAATGAGCAGTTCTTC
TRBV11-2,NA,NA,TRBJ1-4,CASSTPPNEKLFF,TGTGCCAGCAGCACGCCTCCTAATGAAAAACTGTTTTTT
TRBV13,TRBD2,NA,TRBJ2-3,CASSSSGRSYTQYF,TGTGCCAGCAGCTCTAGCGGAAGAAGCTATACGCAGTATTTT
TRBV7-2,NA,NA,TRBJ2-1,CASSLDRRGNNEQFF,TGTGCCAGCAGCTTAGATCGAAGAGGAAACAATGAGCAGTTCTTC
TRBV7-9,NA,NA,TRBJ1-4,CASSLAGPTGEKLFF,TGTGCCAGCAGCTTAGCGGGTCCCACGGGGGAAAAACTGTTTTTT
TRBV18,NA,NA,TRBJ2-1,CASSPPAQGGNEQFF,TGTGCCAGCTCACCACCAGCTCAGGGTGGAAATGAGCAGTTCTTC
TRBV18,NA,NA,TRBJ1-5,CASSPDESNQPQHF,TGTGCCAGCTCACCGGACGAAAGCAATCAGCCCCAGCATTTT
TRBV19,NA,NA,TRBJ1-1,CASSIHRTEAFF,TGTGCCAGTAGTATTCACAGAACTGAAGCTTTCTTT
TRBV6-1,TRBD2,NA,TRBJ2-1,CASSEGTSGRGNEQFF,TGTGCCAGCAGTGAAGGGACTAGCGGGAGAGGCAATGAGCAGTTCTTC
TRBV18,NA,NA,TRBJ2-5,CASSPSGSNQETQYF,TGTGCCAGCTCACCATCAGGGAGTAACCAAGAGACCCAGTACTTC
TRBV6-1,NA,NA,TRBJ1-1,CATRLRMNTEAFF,TGTGCCACTCGCCTCCGGATGAACACTGAAGCTTTCTTT
TRBV9,NA,NA,TRBJ2-2,CASSRGPNTGELFF,TGTGCCAGCAGCCGGGGGCCGAACACCGGGGAGCTGTTTTTT
TRBV4-2,NA,NA,TRBJ2-1,CASSQGGPEQFF,TGTGCCAGCAGCCAAGGGGGGCCGGAGCAGTTCTTC
TRBV7-2,NA,NA,TRBJ2-3,CASSLGVGRADTQYF,TGTGCCAGCAGCTTAGGTGTAGGGCGGGCAGATACGCAGTATTTT
TRBV7-9,TRBD1,NA,TRBJ2-3,CASSKTGEGDTQYF,TGTGCCAGCAGCAAGACAGGGGAAGGAGATACGCAGTATTTT
TRBV27,NA,NA,TRBJ2-5,CASRRTAQETQYF,TGTGCCAGCAGACGGACAGCTCAAGAGACCCAGTACTTC
TRBV2,TRBD1,NA,TRBJ2-7,CASSEGNRGSYEQYF,TGTGCCAGCAGTGAAGGGAACAGGGGGTCCTACGAGCAGTACTTC
TRBV5-5,NA,NA,TRBJ2-1,CASSLGIGNEQFF,TGTGCCAGCAGCTTAGGGATAGGCAATGAGCAGTTCTTC
TRBV5-1,TRBD2,NA,TRBJ2-7,CASSQLGLANSYEQYF,TGCGCCAGCAGCCAACTGGGACTAGCGAACTCCTACGAGCAGTACTTC
TRBV25-1,NA,NA,TRBJ2-1,CASSELHGVGAGEQFF,TGTGCCAGCAGTGAATTGCACGGCGTGGGGGCCGGTGAGCAGTTCTTC
TRBV18,NA,NA,TRBJ2-5,CASSPQTRDSQETQYF,TGTGCCAGCTCACCACAAACACGAGACAGTCAAGAGACCCAGTACTTC
TRBV6-1,NA,few,TRBJ1-1,CASFRTVNTEAFF,TGTGCCAGTTTTAGAACAGTGAACACTGAAGCTTTCTTT
TRBV27,TRBD1,NA,TRBJ2-1,CASRGDRGVSEFF,TGTGCCAGCAGAGGGGACAGGGGGGTTTCGGAGTTCTTC
TRBV2,NA,NA,TRBJ2-7,CASSVQNTYEQYF,TGTGCCAGCAGTGTACAGAACACCTACGAGCAGTACTTC
TRBV9,NA,NA,TRBJ2-6,CASSVGISGANVLTF,TGTGCCAGCAGCGTAGGGATCTCTGGGGCCAACGTCCTGACTTTC
TRBV5-1,NA,NA,TRBJ1-2,CASSLSPATAGANYGYTF,TGCGCCAGCAGCTTGTCACCGGCGACAGCAGGGGCTAACTATGGCTACACCTTC
TRBV18,NA,NA,TRBJ2-1,CASSPLQYNEQFF,TGTGCCAGCTCGCCGCTTCAATACAATGAGCAGTTCTTC
TRBV15,NA,NA,TRBJ1-1,CATSRVRGDTEAFF,TGTGCCACCAGCAGAGTGAGGGGGGACACTGAAGCTTTCTTT
TRBV10-3,TRBD2,NA,TRBJ2-3,CAIRDTPGLRTDTQYF,TGTGCCATCAGGGACACGCCGGGACTACGCACAGATACGCAGTATTTT
TRBV7-3,NA,NA,TRBJ2-7,CASSLNQRTEQYF,TGTGCCAGCAGCTTAAACCAGAGGACCGAGCAGTACTTC
TRBV9,TRBD1,once,TRBJ2-2,CASSPRQGSALVAGELFF,TGTGCCAGCAGCCCGAGACAGGGGTCGGCCTTAGTCGCCGGGGAGCTGTTTTTT
TRBV19,NA,NA,TRBJ2-2,CASSRDIFNTGELFF,TGTGCCAGTAGTCGGGACATTTTTAACACCGGGGAGCTGTTTTTT
TRBV15,NA,NA,TRBJ1-4,CATSRAGINEKLFF,TGTGCCACCAGCAGGGCAGGAATTAATGAAAAACTGTTTTTT